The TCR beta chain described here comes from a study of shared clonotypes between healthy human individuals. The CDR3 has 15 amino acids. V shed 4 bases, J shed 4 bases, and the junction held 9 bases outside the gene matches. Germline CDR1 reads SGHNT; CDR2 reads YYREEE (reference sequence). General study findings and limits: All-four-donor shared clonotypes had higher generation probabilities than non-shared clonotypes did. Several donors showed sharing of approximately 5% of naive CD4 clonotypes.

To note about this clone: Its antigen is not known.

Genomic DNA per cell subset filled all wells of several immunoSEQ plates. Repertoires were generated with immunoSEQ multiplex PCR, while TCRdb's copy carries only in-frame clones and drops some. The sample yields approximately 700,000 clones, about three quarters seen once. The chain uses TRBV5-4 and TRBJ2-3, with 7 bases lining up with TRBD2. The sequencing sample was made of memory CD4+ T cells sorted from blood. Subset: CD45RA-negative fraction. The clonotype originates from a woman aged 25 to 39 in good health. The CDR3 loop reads CASSPRGVRADTQYF. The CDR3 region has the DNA TGTGCCAGCAGCCCCCGGGGGGTGAGGGCAGATACGCAGTATTTT.